One and the same sample provided the 31 T cell receptor beta chains below, sequenced in a study of early T cells in non-severe SARS-CoV-2 infection. TCRdb itself ran the 5' RACE reads through MiXCR, one entry per CDR3 protein. This sample has approximately 76,000 distinct CDR3 sequences, with around an eighth found just once. The specimen was whole blood. These TCRs come from an adult who was a healthcare worker with PCR-confirmed SARS-CoV-2 infection or an uninfected control (not recorded which).

This clonotype was recorded many times. The V and J genes are TRBV7-3 and TRBJ1-2; 8 bases map to TRBD1. J gave up 4 bases and V 5 bases, and 9 bases lay outside the gene matches. This CDR3 is built from 15 residues. Germline V lookup: CDR1 SGHTA, CDR2 FQGTGA. This chain's CDR3 is CASSRRPGGSYGYTF. The CDR3 nucleotides are TGTGCCAGCAGCCGAAGGCCAGGGGGCAGCTATGGCTACACCTTC. Looking up the rest from reference TRBV7-3 and TRBJ1-2 gives the full variable domain: GAGVSQTPSNKVTEKGKYVELRCDPISGHTALYWYRQSLGQGPEFLIYFQGTGAADDSGLPNDRFFAVRPEGSVSTLKIQRTERGDSAVYLCASSRRPGGSYGYTFGSGTRLTVV.

This clonotype was seen ten or more times. The chain combines TRBV19 with TRBJ2-4, with D maybe TRBD2 (5 bases). CDR3 length: 18 residues. Per the germline V gene, CDR1 is LNHDA and CDR2 is SQIVND (reference sequence). Between the trimmed V and J ends, which lost 0 bases and 0 bases, there was a span of 15 bases. CDR3 in amino acids: CASSIDRSWEIAKNIQYF. The CDR3 coding sequence is TGTGCCAGTAGTATAGATCGGTCTTGGGAGATAGCCAAAAACATTCAGTACTTC.

The rearrangement uses TRBV5-6 and TRBJ2-6; unclear D gene. The length of the CDR3 is 13 residues. V gave up 3 bases and J gave up 5 bases, with 6 bases separating them. The germline CDR1 and CDR2 sequences are SGHDT and YYEEEE. The CDR3 nucleotides read TGTGCCAGCAGCTGGCAATGGGCCAACGTCCTGACTTTC. Amino acid sequence: CASSWQWANVLTF.

This clonotype was observed at least ten times. The chain is built from TRBV11-2 and TRBJ2-7, with 8 bases fitting TRBD1. Germline CDR1 and CDR2: SGHAT and FQNNGV. J was trimmed by 4 bases and V by 4 bases; bases with no gene match: 6. The CDR3 spans 14 residues. CDR3 residues: CASSSQGDLYEQYF. The CDR3 DNA sequence: TGTGCCAGCAGCTCACAGGGGGATCTTTACGAGCAGTACTTC.

The rearrangement links TRBV20-1 to TRBJ2-7; tentative D call: TRBD1 (6 bases). CDR1 is DFQATT and CDR2 is SNEGSKA in the germline V gene (reference sequence). The CDR3 consists of 15 residues. V gave up 0 bases and J gave up 0 bases, with 12 bases separating them. CDR3 bases: TGCAGTGCTAGAGATCCGGGACACACCTCCTACGAGCAGTACTTC. It encodes CSARDPGHTSYEQYF.

This clonotype appeared a few times. This chain uses TRBV7-8 with TRBJ2-1; no firm D call. The germline V gene has CDR1 SGHVS and CDR2 FQNEAQ. This CDR3 region has 18 residues. Between the trimmed V and J ends, which lost 5 bases and 1 base, there was a span of 21 bases. DNA of the CDR3: TGTGCCAGCAGCCTTAGGCTGAAGTTGGGTCAGTCCTACAATGAGCAGTTCTTC. Protein product: CASSLRLKLGQSYNEQFF.

CDR3 sequence: CASSEIPPGTSTDTQYF. The DNA for the CDR3 is TGTGCCAGCAGTGAAATTCCCCCGGGAACTAGCACAGATACGCAGTATTTT. This chain links TRBV6-1 with TRBJ2-3; D is perhaps TRBD2 (5 bases). The CDR3 contains 17 residues. Germline CDR1 reads MNHNS; CDR2 reads SASEGT. The V end was cut by 2 bases, the J end by 0 bases, with 15 bases between.

This chain connects TRBV9 to TRBJ2-7; D is ambiguous. This CDR3 is built from 14 residues. CDR1 and CDR2 (germline): SGDLS, YYNGEE. Trimming stripped 0 bases from V and 2 bases from J, with 9 bases between. This CDR3 is CASSVGQDPYEQYF. CDR3 DNA sequence: TGTGCCAGCAGCGTAGGTCAGGACCCCTACGAGCAGTACTTC. The full variable domain, completed using reference TRBV9 and TRBJ2-7, is DSGVTQTPKHLITATGQRVTLRCSPRSGDLSVYWYQQSLDQGLQFLIQYYNGEERAKGNILERFSAQQFPDLHSELNLSSLELGDSALYFCASSVGQDPYEQYFGPGTRLTVT.

The genes are TRBV3-1 and TRBJ1-4; D unclear. Germline CDR1 LGHDT, CDR2 YNNKEL (reference sequence). V shed 0 bases and J shed 3 bases, with 11 bases lying between them. The CDR3 has 16 residues. CDR3 sequence (DNA): TGTGCCAGCAGCCAAGAACTTCTTCACCCTAATGAAAAACTGTTTTTT. It yields the protein CASSQELLHPNEKLFF. The full variable domain, rest sourced from reference TRBV3-1 and TRBJ1-4, is DTAVSQTPKYLVTQMGNDKSIKCEQNLGHDTMYWYKQDSKKFLKIMFSYNNKELIINETVPNRFSPKSPDKAHLNLHINSLELGDSAVYFCASSQELLHPNEKLFFGSGTQLSVL.

The CDR3 coding sequence is TGTGCCAGTACTTCATCTCGAGACAGGGCCCCTACTAGCACAGATACGCAGTATTTT. The encoded protein is CASTSSRDRAPTSTDTQYF. The chain uses TRBV19 and TRBJ2-3; 7 bases are shared with TRBD1. V was pared by 7 bases and J by 0 bases, with 19 bases of the junction left unmatched. This CDR3 comprises 19 residues. The germline gives CDR1 LNHDA, CDR2 SQIVND (reference sequence). The full variable domain, with the rest looked up from reference TRBV19 and TRBJ2-3, is DGGITQSPKYLFRKEGQNVTLSCEQNLNHDAMYWYRQDPGQGLRLIYYSQIVNDFQKGDIAEGYSVSREKKESFPLTVTSAQKNPTAFYLCASTSSRDRAPTSTDTQYFGPGTRLTVL.

This sequence joins TRBV11-2 and TRBJ2-7; no clear D. In germline, CDR1 is SGHAT, CDR2 FQNNGV. The CDR3 has 14 amino acids. Trimming removed 5 bases from V and 1 base from J, with 12 bases in between. The CDR3 reads CASSPYRRSYEQYF. The CDR3, as DNA: TGTGCCAGCAGCCCGTACCGACGATCCTACGAGCAGTACTTC.

The chain links TRBV10-1 to TRBJ2-1; D is possibly TRBD2 (5 bases). The CDR3 extends over 16 amino acids. Germline V gene data show CDR1 as WNHNN and CDR2 as SYGVQD (reference sequence). With 5 bases removed from V and 0 bases from J, the gap between germline ends came to 14 bases. The DNA for the CDR3 is TGCGCCAGCAGTCCCAGGACTGACACCTCCTACAATGAGCAGTTCTTC. It codes for CASSPRTDTSYNEQFF.

This clonotype has a count of ten or more. The chain uses TRBV29-1 and TRBJ2-1; no firm D call. The length of the CDR3 is 11 residues. The germline V and J ends were trimmed by 4 bases and 10 bases, with 11 bases remaining between them. CDR1 is SQVTM, CDR2 ANQGSEA, per germline. The CDR3 DNA follows: TGCAGCGTTGGAACCCCCCTCGAGCAGTTCTTC. Residues: CSVGTPLEQFF.

There are many counts of this clonotype. One end of the junction does not line up with germline, which may come from a read error. This chain links TRBV5-1 with TRBJ2-1; D perhaps matches TRBD2 (6 bases). Germline V CDR1 and CDR2: SGHRS, YFSETQ. The CDR3 length is 12 residues. The CDR3 region has the DNA TGTGCCAGCAGCTTGGAGGGCAATGAGCAGTTCTTC. Its protein is CASSLEGNEQFF.

This clonotype showed up many times. The CDR3 spells CATSDTTSGTTNTGELFF. The CDR3 DNA sequence: TGTGCCACCAGTGATACGACTAGCGGGACTACGAACACCGGGGAGCTGTTTTTT. This sequence joins TRBV24-1 and TRBJ2-2; 11 nucleotides match TRBD2. Germline CDR1 KGHDR, CDR2 SFDVKD. The CDR3 sequence is 18 residues long. With 3 bases clipped from V and 0 bases from J, the junction kept 5 bases outside the gene matches.

The chain combines TRBV10-1 with TRBJ2-1, with D unclear. Trimming removed 5 bases at V and 4 bases at J, with 9 bases between. Germline V lookup: CDR1 WNHNN, CDR2 SYGVQD (reference sequence). The CDR3 is made up of 13 amino acids. In DNA form, the CDR3 reads TGCGCCAGCAGTCCCGACACGTACAATGAGCAGTTCTTC. This codes for CASSPDTYNEQFF.

In its sample, this clonotype was seen many times. The genes are TRBV7-8 and TRBJ2-2; 14 bases map to TRBD2. Trimming took 5 bases from V and 2 from J; bases not matched to a gene: 10. This CDR3 region has 19 residues. Germline V CDR1 and CDR2: SGHVS, FQNEAQ. The CDR3 loop reads CASSPTRLAGGINTGELFF. The CDR3 DNA follows: TGTGCCAGCAGCCCTACTCGACTAGCGGGAGGGATCAACACCGGGGAGCTGTTTTTT.

Ten or more counts support this clonotype. This chain connects TRBV7-3 to TRBJ2-1; 10 bases fit TRBD1. Germline V CDR1 and CDR2: SGHTA, FQGTGA. This CDR3 spans 16 amino acids. V gave up 2 bases and J gave up 6 bases; unmatched junction bases: 7. CDR3 nucleotides: TGTGCCAGCAGCTTATCGCGGGACAGGGGATCCAATGAGCAGTTCTTC. This encodes CASSLSRDRGSNEQFF.

This clonotype appeared a few times. This chain joins TRBV11-2 and TRBJ2-1; maybe TRBD2 (6 bases). The CDR3 contains 14 residues. Per the germline V gene, CDR1 is SGHAT and CDR2 is FQNNGV. V was shortened by 1 base and J by 15 bases, with 19 bases between the two germline ends. CDR3 bases: TGTGCCAGCAGCTTAGTCGTTTCCGGGACTCTACTGTTCTTC. This gives the protein CASSLVVSGTLLFF.

This clonotype was observed a few times. The chain joins TRBV20-1 to TRBJ2-3, with 9 bases lining up with TRBD2. Looked up from germline, CDR1 is DFQATT and CDR2 is SNEGSKA (reference sequence). The V gene end was trimmed by 6 bases and the J gene end by 3 bases; junction bases not matched to a gene: 7. The length of the CDR3 is 14 residues. CDR3 loop: CSARASGVTDTQYF. In DNA, the CDR3 is TGCAGTGCCAGGGCTAGCGGGGTAACAGATACGCAGTATTTT.

This clonotype was counted ten times or more. The chain joins TRBV3-1 to TRBJ1-3; D unclear. Trimming shortened V by 4 bases and J by 2 bases, and 9 bases separated the two germline ends. Germline V gives CDR1 LGHDT, CDR2 YNNKEL (reference sequence). The CDR3 has 14 amino acids. The CDR3 loop is CASSRGVAGNTIYF. CDR3 sequence (DNA): TGTGCCAGCAGCCGAGGTGTCGCTGGAAACACCATATATTTT.

This clonotype was picked up many times. V gene TRBV29-1 combines with J gene TRBJ2-7, with a possible D match to TRBD1 (5 bases). The CDR3 spans 13 residues. V was trimmed by 3 bases and J by 2 bases, leaving 11 bases between them. Per germline, CDR1 SQVTM and CDR2 ANQGSEA. DNA for the CDR3: TGCAGCGTTGAGGGGCCAGGGCCCTACGAGCAGTACTTC. Protein: CSVEGPGPYEQYF.

This rearrangement joins TRBV7-3 to TRBJ2-1; D unresolved. V lost 1 base to trimming and J lost 3 bases, with 10 bases between them. The CDR3 sequence is 15 residues long. CDR1 and CDR2 (germline): SGHTA, FQGTGA. The CDR3 loop reads CASSLKTGGYNEQFF. CDR3 in DNA: TGTGCCAGCAGCTTAAAAACTGGCGGCTACAATGAGCAGTTCTTC.

This clonotype was observed many times. CDR3 DNA sequence: TGCAGTGCTAGAGGGGTCCAGCTTACAGATACGCAGTATTTT. Amino acids: CSARGVQLTDTQYF. This chain links TRBV20-1 with TRBJ2-3; D not certain. There are 14 residues in the CDR3. CDR1 and CDR2 (germline): DFQATT, SNEGSKA (reference sequence). V was pared by 1 base and J by 3 bases, with 11 bases between.

Ten or more counts support this clonotype. The chain is built from TRBV10-3 and TRBJ2-1; D may be TRBD2 (5 bases). CDR3 length equals 11 residues. Looked up from germline, CDR1 is ENHRY and CDR2 is SYGVKD. Trimming pared 6 bases from V and 8 bases from J, leaving 8 bases between. The CDR3 reads CAIRTGDEQFF. CDR3 DNA: TGTGCCATCAGAACCGGGGATGAGCAGTTCTTC.

The sample holds a few counts of this clonotype. The CDR3 DNA is TGTGCCAGCAGCCCCCAATGGGCAGATACGCAGTATTTT. This codes for CASSPQWADTQYF. This chain connects TRBV7-3 to TRBJ2-3; the D is unclear. The length of the CDR3 is 13 residues. The V gene's germline CDR1 is SGHTA and CDR2 FQGTGA. V was shortened by 5 bases and J by 4 bases, with 10 bases between the two germline ends.

At least ten counts were recorded for this clonotype. The chain has TRBV4-2 and TRBJ1-3, with D unclear. Trimming left V 0 bases short and J 0 bases short, with 15 bases between. Germline assignment: CDR1 LGHNA and CDR2 YNFKEQ. This CDR3 comprises 18 residues. The CDR3 nucleotides are TGTGCCAGCAGCCAAGATGGTTTGGAGCTATTCTCTGGAAACACCATATATTTT. Translating it yields CASSQDGLELFSGNTIYF.

This clonotype appeared many times. The chain uses TRBV5-1 and TRBJ2-1, with 8 bases identical to TRBD1. This CDR3 comprises 15 residues. V was pared by 3 bases and J by 7 bases, with 9 bases of the junction left unmatched. Per germline, CDR1 SGHRS and CDR2 YFSETQ. This CDR3 is CASSSTGTGFNEQFF. In DNA, the CDR3 is TGCGCCAGCAGCTCCACCGGGACAGGTTTTAATGAGCAGTTCTTC.

The genes are TRBV5-6 and TRBJ2-7; D call uncertain. V lost 1 base, J lost 7 bases, and 18 bases lay in between. The CDR3 sequence is 15 residues long. Looked up from germline, CDR1 is SGHDT and CDR2 is YYEEEE. The CDR3 nucleotides are TGTGCCAGCAGCTTGCCGGGCCCCAAAGGGAAGGAGCAGTACTTC. Translating it yields CASSLPGPKGKEQYF.

This clonotype came up a few times. The chain uses TRBV29-1 and TRBJ2-3; 9 nucleotides align to TRBD2. V was clipped by 7 bases and J by 5 bases; unmatched bases: 10. CDR1 SQVTM and CDR2 ANQGSEA come from the germline V gene. The CDR3 covers 14 residues. The CDR3 loop reads CSASRGSGGDTQYF. The CDR3 nucleotides are TGCAGCGCTTCTAGGGGTAGCGGGGGAGATACGCAGTATTTT.

The rearrangement joins TRBV18 to TRBJ2-3; TRBD2 is a possible D gene (6 bases). V lost 4 bases and J lost 0, with 20 bases in between. Germline V gives CDR1 KGHSH, CDR2 LQKENI. The CDR3 loop spans 18 amino acids. DNA of the CDR3: TGTGCCAGCTCACTTACCGAGGTCGGGGGATCTAGCACAGATACGCAGTATTTT. Translating it yields CASSLTEVGGSSTDTQYF.